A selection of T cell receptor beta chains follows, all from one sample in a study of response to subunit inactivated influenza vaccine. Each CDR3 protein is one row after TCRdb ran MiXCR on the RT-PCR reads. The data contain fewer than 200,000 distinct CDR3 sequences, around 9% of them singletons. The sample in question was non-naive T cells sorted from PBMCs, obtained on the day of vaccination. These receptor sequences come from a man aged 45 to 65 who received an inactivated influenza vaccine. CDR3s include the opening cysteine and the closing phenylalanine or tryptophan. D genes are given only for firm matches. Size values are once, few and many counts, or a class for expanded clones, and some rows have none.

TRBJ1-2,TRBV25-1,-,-,TGTGCCAGACAGTACTCGCGCGGCTACACCTTC,CARQYSRGYTF
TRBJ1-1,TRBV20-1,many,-,TGCAGTGCTCTCTCTTATCAGGCACGAAACACTGAAGCTTTCTTT,CSALSYQARNTEAFF
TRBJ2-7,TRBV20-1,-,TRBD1,TGCAGTGCATCACCGGGACAGGGTAACCGCAACGAGCAGTACTTC,CSASPGQGNRNEQYF
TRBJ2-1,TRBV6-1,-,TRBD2,TGTGCCAGCACCCCGCGGGAGGGCCTACATGAGCAGTTCTTC,CASTPREGLHEQFF
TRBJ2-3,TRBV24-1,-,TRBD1,TGTGCCACCAGTGAGCTTACAGGGGGTGGAAGCACAGATACGCAGTATTTT,CATSELTGGGSTDTQYF
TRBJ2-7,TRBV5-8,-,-,TGTGCCAGCAGCTTGGTAGGGACGGACTACGAGCAGTACTTC,CASSLVGTDYEQYF
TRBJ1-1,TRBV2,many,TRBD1,TGTGCCAGCAGTCCGGACAGGGGGAGCACTGAAGCTTTCTTT,CASSPDRGSTEAFF
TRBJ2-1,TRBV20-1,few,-,TGCAGTGCTAATCCTCGCTTGGATGAGCAGTTCTTC,CSANPRLDEQFF
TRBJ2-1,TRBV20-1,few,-,TGCAGTGCTAGGGGGTGGAAGTCCAATGAAGAGCAGTTCTTC,CSARGWKSNEEQFF
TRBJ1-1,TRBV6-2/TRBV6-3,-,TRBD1,TGTGCCAGCAGTTACTTTAAGGGGGCGTTGGGCACTGAAGCTTTCTTT,CASSYFKGALGTEAFF
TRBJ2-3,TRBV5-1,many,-,TGCGCCAGCACCTTGGGGGGCGACACAGATACGCAGTATTTT,CASTLGGDTDTQYF
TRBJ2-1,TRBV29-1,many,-,TGCAGCGCCGCCGGCGGGGCCGATTACAATGAGCAGTTCTTC,CSAAGGADYNEQFF
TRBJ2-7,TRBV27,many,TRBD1,TGTGCCAGCAGTTTATCGTGGGGACAGGGGCCGCGGACCTACGAGCAGTACTTC,CASSLSWGQGPRTYEQYF
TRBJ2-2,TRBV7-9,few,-,TGTGCCAGCAGCCGTTGGCCAGAAACCACCGGGGAGCTGTTTTTT,CASSRWPETTGELFF
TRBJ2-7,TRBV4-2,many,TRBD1,TGTGCCAGCAGCCAAGAAGACAGGGCGGCCTACGAGCAGTACTTC,CASSQEDRAAYEQYF
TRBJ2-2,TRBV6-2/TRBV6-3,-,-,TGTGCCAGCAGCCCGGGCCTCGGGGGACTCACCGGGGAGCTGTTTTTT,CASSPGLGGLTGELFF
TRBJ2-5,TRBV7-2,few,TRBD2,TGTGCCAGCAGATTAGCGGGGGCTCTTCAAGAGACCCAGTACTTC,CASRLAGALQETQYF
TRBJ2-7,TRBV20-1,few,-,TGCAGTGCTAGCGACACATCCTACGAGCAGTACTTC,CSASDTSYEQYF
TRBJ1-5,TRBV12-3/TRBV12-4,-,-,TGTGCCACTACCGAGGGGAATCAGCCCCAGCTTTTT,CATTEGNQPQLF
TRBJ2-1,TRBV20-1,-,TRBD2,TGCAGAGTAGTTAGGGCTAGCGGGTACAATGAGCAGTTCTTC,CRVVRASGYNEQFF
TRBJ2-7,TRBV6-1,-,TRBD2,TGTGCCAGCACCCTTAGCGGGAGAGGGGACGAGCAGTACTTC,CASTLSGRGDEQYF
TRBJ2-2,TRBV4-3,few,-,TGCGCCAGCAGCCAAGCTATACGTCGGGGGTGGAACACCGGGGAGCTGTTTTTT,CASSQAIRRGWNTGELFF
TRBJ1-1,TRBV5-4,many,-,TGTGCCAGCAATACAGGGTATTCGAACACTGAAGCTTTCTTT,CASNTGYSNTEAFF
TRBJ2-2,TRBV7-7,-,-,TGTGCTAGCAGCCCGCGACTGGGACCGCCCGGGGCCACCGGGGAGCTGTTTTTT,CASSPRLGPPGATGELFF
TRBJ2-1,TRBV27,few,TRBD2,TGTGCCAGCAGTTTACTAGCTAGCGGGCCTTACAATGAGCAGTTCTTC,CASSLLASGPYNEQFF
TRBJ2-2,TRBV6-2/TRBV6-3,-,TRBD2,TGTGCCAGCAGTACTAGCGGGGGGGAACCACCCGGGGAGCTGTTTTTT,CASSTSGGEPPGELFF
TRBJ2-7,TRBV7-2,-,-,TGTGCCAGCAGCTTAGGTGGCAGCCCCTCCTACGAGCAGTACTTC,CASSLGGSPSYEQYF
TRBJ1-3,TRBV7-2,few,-,TGTGCCAGCAGCCCACAGGAATCCCTCTCTGGAAACACCATATATTTT,CASSPQESLSGNTIYF
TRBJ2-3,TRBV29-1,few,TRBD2,TGCAGCGGGACTGGTACTAGCGGGAAATTAGATACGCAGTATTTT,CSGTGTSGKLDTQYF
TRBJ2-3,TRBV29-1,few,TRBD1,TGCAGCGTTGGTGTCGGACAGGGCACAGATACGCAGTATTTT,CSVGVGQGTDTQYF
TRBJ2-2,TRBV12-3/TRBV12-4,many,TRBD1,TGTGCCAGCAGTCATACTGGGACAGGGGGCCGAACCGGGGAGCTGTTTTTT,CASSHTGTGGRTGELFF
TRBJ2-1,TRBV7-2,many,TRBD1,TGTGCCAGCAGCGCAGGACAGGGTGGGCATGAGCAGTTCTTC,CASSAGQGGHEQFF
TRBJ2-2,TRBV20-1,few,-,TGCAGTGCTAGAAGGCAGGAGTGGACCGGGGAGCTGTTTTTT,CSARRQEWTGELFF
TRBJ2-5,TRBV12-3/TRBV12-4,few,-,TGTGCCAGCAGTCTTTTCGACTCTCAAGAGACCCAGTACTTC,CASSLFDSQETQYF
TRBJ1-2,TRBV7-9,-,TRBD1,TGTGCCAGCAACTCCCAGGGGGGTGCGGCGATATCCTATGGCTACACCTTC,CASNSQGGAAISYGYTF
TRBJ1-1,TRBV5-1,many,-,TGCGCCAGCAGCTCCAGGGGACTTGCGAACACTGAAGCTTTCTTT,CASSSRGLANTEAFF
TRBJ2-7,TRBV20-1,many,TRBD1,TGCAGTGCTGGACAGGGTATCTACGAGCAGTACTTC,CSAGQGIYEQYF
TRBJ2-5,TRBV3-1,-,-,TGTGCCAGCAGCCAAGCTAGCCTAGGGGGGAGGGGAGAGACCCAGTACTTC,CASSQASLGGRGETQYF
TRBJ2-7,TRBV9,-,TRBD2,TGTGCCAGCAGCGTCGGGCTAGCGGTGGGGATCGAGCAGTACTTC,CASSVGLAVGIEQYF
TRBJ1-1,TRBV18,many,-,TGTGCCAGCTCACCCGGGGTCGGGGGGGTGAACACTGAAGCTTTCTTT,CASSPGVGGVNTEAFF
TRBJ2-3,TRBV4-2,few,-,TGTGCCAGCAGCCCCGGCCTCTTAAGCACAGATACGCAGTATTTT,CASSPGLLSTDTQYF
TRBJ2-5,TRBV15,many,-,TGTGCCACCAGCAGAGAATTAGAGACCCAGTACTTC,CATSRELETQYF
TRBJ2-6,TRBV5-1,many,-,TGCGCCAGCAGCTTTGCGGGACCTGGGGCCAACGTCCTGACTTTC,CASSFAGPGANVLTF
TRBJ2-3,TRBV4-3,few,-,TGCGCCAGCAGCCTAAAGGTATTCGCAGCGGAAACAGATACGCAGTATTTT,CASSLKVFAAETDTQYF
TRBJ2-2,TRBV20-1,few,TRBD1,TGCAGTGCTACCACAGGGGGGTTTAGCACCGGGGAGCTGTTTTTT,CSATTGGFSTGELFF
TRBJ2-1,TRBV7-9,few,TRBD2,TGTGCCAGCAGCTTATATAGCGGGGTTGATGAGCAGTTCTTC,CASSLYSGVDEQFF
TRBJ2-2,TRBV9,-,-,TGTGCCAGCAGCGTAGAGCCCGTCGGGGAGCTGTTTTTT,CASSVEPVGELFF
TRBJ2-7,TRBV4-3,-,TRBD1,TGCGCCAGCAGCCTAACCGGGACAGGGTTGTGCGAGCAGTACTTC,CASSLTGTGLCEQYF
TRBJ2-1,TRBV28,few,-,TGTGCCAGCAGTTTAGGCCTAGAGCAGTTCTTC,CASSLGLEQFF
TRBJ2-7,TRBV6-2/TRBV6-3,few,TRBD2,TGTGCCAGCAGTTTCAGCGGGGGGATCACCTACGAGCAGTACTTC,CASSFSGGITYEQYF
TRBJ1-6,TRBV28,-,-,TGTGCCAGCAGTTTAGGGGGGGCGGGAAGGATAGGGGACTCACCCCTCCACTTT,CASSLGGAGRIGDSPLHF
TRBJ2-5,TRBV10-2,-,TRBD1,TGCGCCAGCAGTCCGGGACAGCCTATGACCCAGTACTTC,CASSPGQPMTQYF
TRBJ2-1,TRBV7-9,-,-,TGTGCCAGCAGCCTAAGTATAGGTTACAATGAGCAGTTCTTC,CASSLSIGYNEQFF
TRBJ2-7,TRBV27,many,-,TGTGCCAGCAGCCGCCGGGAATCCACCTACGAGCAGTACTTC,CASSRRESTYEQYF